The clone carrying this T cell receptor (beta chain) was picked up a small number of times. The antigen is unknown. The germline gene is not matched at one end of the junction; a read error may be the cause. This specimen belongs to a study of Graves' ophthalmopathy and Graves' hyperthyroidism. General observations from the study: Ophthalmopathy progression predictions by the model showed 72.22% specificity and approximately 69% sensitivity. Blood also carried most expanded thyroid clonotypes exceeding 0.001 frequency.

The CDR3 consists of 13 residues. Looked up from germline, CDR1 is ENHRY and CDR2 is SYGVKD. Exclusion criteria comprised other autoimmune diseases, uncontrolled infections, pregnancy or lactation in patients. Amplification of TCR beta CDR3 regions used RNA transcripts. HTBI primers served in a first-round RT-PCR, which a second-round multiplex PCR followed. From the multiplex PCR reads, TCRdb called clonotypes with MiXCR, one entry per CDR3 protein. The table includes almost 750,000 distinct CDR3 sequences, roughly 40% detected once. The genes are TRBV10-3 and TRBJ1-2; TRBD1 matches at 7 bases. The TCR originated in an adult man with Graves' ophthalmopathy. Sequenced material: peripheral blood. For the CDR3, the DNA is TGTGCCAGCAGTCCCGGGACAGCCACCTCGCACACCTTC. It specifies CASSPGTATSHTF.